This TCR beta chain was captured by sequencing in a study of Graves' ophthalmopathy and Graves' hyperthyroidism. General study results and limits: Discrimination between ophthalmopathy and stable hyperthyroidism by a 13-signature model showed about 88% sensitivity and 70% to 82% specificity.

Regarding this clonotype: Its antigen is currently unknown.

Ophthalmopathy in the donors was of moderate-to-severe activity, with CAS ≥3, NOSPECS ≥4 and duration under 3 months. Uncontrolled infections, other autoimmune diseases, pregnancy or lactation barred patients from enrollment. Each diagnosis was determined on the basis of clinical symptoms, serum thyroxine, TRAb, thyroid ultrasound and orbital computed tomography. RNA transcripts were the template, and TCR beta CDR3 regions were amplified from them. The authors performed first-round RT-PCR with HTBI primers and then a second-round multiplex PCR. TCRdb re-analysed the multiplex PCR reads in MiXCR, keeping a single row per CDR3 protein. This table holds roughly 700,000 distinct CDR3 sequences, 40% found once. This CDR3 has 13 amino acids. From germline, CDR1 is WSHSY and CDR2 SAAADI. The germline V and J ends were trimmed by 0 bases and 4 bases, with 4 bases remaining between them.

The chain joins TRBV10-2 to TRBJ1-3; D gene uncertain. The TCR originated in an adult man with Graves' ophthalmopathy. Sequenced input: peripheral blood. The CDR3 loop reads CASSESYGNTIYF. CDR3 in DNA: TGCGCCAGCAGTGAGTCCTACGGAAACACCATATATTTT.